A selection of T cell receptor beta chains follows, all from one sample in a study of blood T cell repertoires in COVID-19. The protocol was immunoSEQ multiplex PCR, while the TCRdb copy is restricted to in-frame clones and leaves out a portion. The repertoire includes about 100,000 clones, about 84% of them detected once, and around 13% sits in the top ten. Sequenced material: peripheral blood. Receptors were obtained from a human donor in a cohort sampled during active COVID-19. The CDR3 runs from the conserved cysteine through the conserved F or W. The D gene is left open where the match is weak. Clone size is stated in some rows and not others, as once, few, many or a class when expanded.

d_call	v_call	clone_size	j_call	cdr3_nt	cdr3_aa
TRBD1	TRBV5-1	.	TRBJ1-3	TGCGCCAGCAGTCCAGGACAGGCTTTCGTAGGGGGAAACACCATATATTTT	CASSPGQAFVGGNTIYF
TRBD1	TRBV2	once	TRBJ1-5	TGTGCCAGCCGGACAGGGGGCCCCTTTAGCAATCAGCCCCAGCATTTT	CASRTGGPFSNQPQHF
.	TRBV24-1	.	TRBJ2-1	TGTGCCACCAGTGAGGACCACCGGGACTCCACAATCTATGAGCAGTTCTTC	CATSEDHRDSTIYEQFF
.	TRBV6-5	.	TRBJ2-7	TGTGCCAGCAGCACTGACTTCTCGCAGTACTTC	CASSTDFSQYF
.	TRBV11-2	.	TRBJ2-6	TGTGCCAGCAGCACAGGGACCTCTGGGGCCAACGTCCTGACTTTC	CASSTGTSGANVLTF
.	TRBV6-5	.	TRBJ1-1	TGTGCCAGCAGTCCTACAGAGGAGGGATCTCGGGCGGCTTTCTTT	CASSPTEEGSRAAFF
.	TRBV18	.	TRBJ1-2	TGTGCCAGCTCACCAGAACAGGGAGGGCTCTATGGCTACACCTTC	CASSPEQGGLYGYTF
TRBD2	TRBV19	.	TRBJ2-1	TGTGCCAGTAGTCCGCGGCGGACTAGTGGCAATGAGCAGTTCTTC	CASSPRRTSGNEQFF
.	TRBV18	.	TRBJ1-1	TGTGCCAGCTCACTCAGTCAGGACACTGAAGCTTTCTTT	CASSLSQDTEAFF
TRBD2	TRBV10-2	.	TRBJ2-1	TGCGCCAGCAGTGCCCCGCGAGTGCCGGGGGGGTACAATGAGCAGTTCTTC	CASSAPRVPGGYNEQFF
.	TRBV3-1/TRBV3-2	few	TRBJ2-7	TGTGCCACCAGCCCCGGGGGTCACGAGCAGTACTTC	CATSPGGHEQYF
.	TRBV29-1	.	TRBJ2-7	TGCAGCGTCACCGGGGTTCGGGGGGCGGTGGTCTACGAGCAGTACTTC	CSVTGVRGAVVYEQYF
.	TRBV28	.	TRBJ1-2	TGTGCCAGCAGTCCCGCGGACAACCATAACTATGGCTACACCTTC	CASSPADNHNYGYTF
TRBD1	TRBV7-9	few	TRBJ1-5	TGTGCCAGCAGCTTATATCTGGACAGGGGAGCCAGTCAGCCCCAGCATTTT	CASSLYLDRGASQPQHF
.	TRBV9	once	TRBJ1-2	TGTGCCAGCACCGACAGCTATGGCTACACCTTC	CASTDSYGYTF
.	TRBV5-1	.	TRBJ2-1	TGCGCCAGCAGCCACTCTATTGAGCAGTTCTTC	CASSHSIEQFF
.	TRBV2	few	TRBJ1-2	TGTGCCAGCAGTGGTCGTGGGGCTGGCGATGGCTACACCTTC	CASSGRGAGDGYTF
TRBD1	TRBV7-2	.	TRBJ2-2	TGTGCCAGCAGCTCTCGACAGGGGACCGGGGAGCTGTTTTTT	CASSSRQGTGELFF
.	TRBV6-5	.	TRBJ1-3	TGTGCCAGCAGAAGGGGGTTTGGAAACACCATATATTTT	CASRRGFGNTIYF
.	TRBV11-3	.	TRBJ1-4	TGTGCCAGCACCCCTAACGAGATTTTT	CASTPNEIF
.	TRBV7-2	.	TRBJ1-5	TGTGCCAGCAGCTCCTCAGGGCAGCCCCAGCATTTT	CASSSSGQPQHF
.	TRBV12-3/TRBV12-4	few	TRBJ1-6	TGTGCCAGCAGTTTAGTCCGTAATTCACCCCTCCACTTT	CASSLVRNSPLHF
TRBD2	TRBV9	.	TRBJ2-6	TGTGCCAGCAGCACGACTAGCGGGGCCTCTGGGGCCAACGTCCTGACTTTC	CASSTTSGASGANVLTF
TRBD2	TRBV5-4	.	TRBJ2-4	TGTGCCAGCAGCTTGGGGCGGGAGCTAGCCAAAAACATTCAGTACTTC	CASSLGRELAKNIQYF
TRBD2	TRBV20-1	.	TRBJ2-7	TGCAGTGCTAGTCAAGCGGGAGACGAGCAGTACTTC	CSASQAGDEQYF
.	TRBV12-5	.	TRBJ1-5	TGTGCTAGTGGTTTGGTACTACTAGGGGGAGGGTACGGCAATCAGCCCCAGCATTTT	CASGLVLLGGGYGNQPQHF
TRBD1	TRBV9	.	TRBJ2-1	TGTGCCAGCAGCGTAGGAGGACAGGCTAATGAGCAGTTCTTC	CASSVGGQANEQFF
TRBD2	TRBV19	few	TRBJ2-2	TGTGCCAGTAGTATATCGGCGGGAGTGGCCACCGGGGAGCTGTTTTTT	CASSISAGVATGELFF
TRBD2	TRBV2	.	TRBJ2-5	TGTGCCAGCAGTGAAGCCGGCGGGAGAGGGATAGAGACCCAGTACTTC	CASSEAGGRGIETQYF
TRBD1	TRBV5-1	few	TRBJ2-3	TGCGCCAGCAGCTTAGGACAGGGTGATACGCAGTATTTT	CASSLGQGDTQYF
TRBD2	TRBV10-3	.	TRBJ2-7	TGTGCCATCAGTGAAGGACTAGCGGGGCGCTGGGAGCAGTACTTC	CAISEGLAGRWEQYF
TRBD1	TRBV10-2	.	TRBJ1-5	TGCGCCAGCACTCCAGGACAGGGGTATCAGCCCCAGCATTTT	CASTPGQGYQPQHF
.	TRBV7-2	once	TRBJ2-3	TGTGCCAGCAGCCCACTGACAGTTCCCACAGATACGCAGTATTTT	CASSPLTVPTDTQYF
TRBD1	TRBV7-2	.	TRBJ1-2	TGTGCCAGCAGCTTTCTCCGAGGACAGGGAAACTATGGCTACACCTTC	CASSFLRGQGNYGYTF
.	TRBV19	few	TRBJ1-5	TGTGCCAGTAGTATGGATCCAGGCCCCCAGCATTTT	CASSMDPGPQHF
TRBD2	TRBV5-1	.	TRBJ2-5	TGCGCCAGCAGCTTGGCGACTAGCTCAGGGGAGACCCAGTACTTC	CASSLATSSGETQYF
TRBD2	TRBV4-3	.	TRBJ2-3	TGCGCCAGCAGCCTCAAGGTCCCATTAGCGGGGGGGCTCCCAGATACGCAGTATTTT	CASSLKVPLAGGLPDTQYF
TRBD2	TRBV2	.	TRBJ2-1	TGTGCCAGCAGTGAAATCGGGGCTAGCGGGAGGATTTGGGAGCAGTTCTTC	CASSEIGASGRIWEQFF
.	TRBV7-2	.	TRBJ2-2	TGTGCCAGCAGCGCCCCCTTCGGGTCCGGGGAGCTGTTTTTT	CASSAPFGSGELFF
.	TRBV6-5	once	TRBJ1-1	TGTGCCAGCAGTTACTCCGCCGGGGGCACTGAAGCTTTCTTT	CASSYSAGGTEAFF
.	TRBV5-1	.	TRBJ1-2	TGCGCCAGCAGCCTAACAGGGAGTGTGGACTATGGCTACACCTTC	CASSLTGSVDYGYTF
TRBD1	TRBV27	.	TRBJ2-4	TGTGCCAGTGGGGTAGGGACAGGGGGGGGAAACATTCAGTACTTC	CASGVGTGGGNIQYF
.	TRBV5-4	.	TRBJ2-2	TGTGCCAGCAGCTCGATCCAGCTCTTTGCGTCGGGGAACACCGGGGAGCTGTTTTTT	CASSSIQLFASGNTGELFF
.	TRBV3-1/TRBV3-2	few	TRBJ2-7	TGTGCCAGCAGCCCGTGGACAGCGTACTCCTACGAGCAGTACTTC	CASSPWTAYSYEQYF
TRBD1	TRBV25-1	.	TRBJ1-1	TGTGCCAGCAGTGAAAGGGGACAGAGAATGAACACTGAAGCTTTCTTT	CASSERGQRMNTEAFF
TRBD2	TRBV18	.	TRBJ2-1	TGTGCCAGCTCTTGGGACTATCCGAGGGATGAGCAGTTCTTC	CASSWDYPRDEQFF
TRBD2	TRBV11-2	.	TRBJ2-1	TGTGCCAGCAGCTTTAGCGGGGGGGACTACAATGAGCAGTTCTTC	CASSFSGGDYNEQFF
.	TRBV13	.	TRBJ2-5	TGTGCCAGCAGTTATCGTCCAGAAGAGACCCAGTACTTC	CASSYRPEETQYF
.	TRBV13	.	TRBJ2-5	TGTGCCAGCAGTCTACGGCAGGGGGGAAGCCAAGAGACCCAGTACTTC	CASSLRQGGSQETQYF
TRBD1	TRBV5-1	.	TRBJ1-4	TGCGCCAGCAGCTTGGCCACAGGGGCCCTGAATGAAAAACTGTTTTTT	CASSLATGALNEKLFF
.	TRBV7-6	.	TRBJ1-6	TGTGCCAGCAGCCCCGGGGGTGGGGGGACCGGTTCACCCCTCCACTTT	CASSPGGGGTGSPLHF
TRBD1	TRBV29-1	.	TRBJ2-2	TGCAGCGCCCAAGGGGACAGCTACACCGGGGAGCTGTTTTTT	CSAQGDSYTGELFF
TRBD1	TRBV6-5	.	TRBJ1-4	TGTGCCAGCAGCCTCGGACAGGGGGCTAATGAAAAACTGTTTTTT	CASSLGQGANEKLFF